Below are 13 T cell receptor beta chains sequenced from a single sample in a study of CD8+CD57+ T cells in acquired aplastic anemia. Genomic DNA served as template for TCR beta VDJ and CDR3 profiling. TCRdb processed the reads anew with MiXCR; each CDR3 protein has one entry. Of about 190,000 distinct CDR3 sequences listed, less than 60% are singletons. Patients chosen for sequencing had CD8+CD57+ cells that had expanded, as shown by flow cytometry. The specimen sequenced was sorted CD4+, CD8+, or CD8+CD57+ T cells (not recorded which) from PBMCs. All receptors come from a human donor with aplastic anemia.

In this sample, this clonotype turned up many times. This chain joins TRBV19 and TRBJ2-2, with D tentatively TRBD2 (5 bases). The CDR3 has 13 residues. Trimming stripped 4 bases from V and 5 bases from J, with 8 bases between. CDR1 LNHDA and CDR2 SQIVND come from the germline V gene (reference sequence). CDR3 nucleotides: TGTGCCAGTAGTACGTGGAGGACCGGGGAGCTGTTTTTT. The encoded protein is CASSTWRTGELFF.

This clonotype was seen ten or more times. The V gene is TRBV20-1, the J gene TRBJ2-1, with 9 bases identical to TRBD1. The CDR3 spans 14 residues. Germline values: CDR1 DFQATT, CDR2 SNEGSKA (reference sequence). V shed 6 bases, J shed 8 bases, and the junction held 11 bases outside the gene matches. In DNA form, the CDR3 reads TGCAGTGCCGCGGACAGGGGAGGTTACGATGAGCAGTTCTTC. Translation gives CSAADRGGYDEQFF.

The chain carries TRBV7-8 and TRBJ1-2, with TRBD1 as a possible D gene (6 bases). Trimming shortened V by 3 bases and J by 3 bases, and 8 bases separated the two germline ends. CDR1 is SGHVS, CDR2 FQNEAQ, per germline. CDR3 length: 13 amino acids. DNA for the CDR3: TGTGCCAGCAGCTTGCCAGGGGACTATGGCTACACCTTC. This codes for CASSLPGDYGYTF. Combining the CDR3 with reference TRBV7-8 and TRBJ1-2 gives the whole variable domain GAGVSQSPRYKVAKRGQDVALRCDPISGHVSLFWYQQALGQGPEFLTYFQNEAQLDKSGLPSDRFFAERPEGSVSTLKIQRTQQEDSAVYLCASSLPGDYGYTFGSGTRLTVV.

The V call is TRBV5-1, the J call TRBJ2-1, with TRBD1 matching 7 bases. Trimming at V came to 3 bases and at J to 4 bases, leaving 7 bases not matched to a gene. Germline values: CDR1 SGHRS, CDR2 YFSETQ. The CDR3 spans 15 residues. CDR3 DNA: TGCGCCAGCAGCTCCGACAGGGCCCTATACAATGAGCAGTTCTTC. Residues: CASSSDRALYNEQFF.

V is TRBV19 and J is TRBJ2-7, with D possibly being TRBD2 (6 bases). V lost 0 bases to trimming and J lost 3 bases, with 9 bases between them. Per the germline V gene, CDR1 is LNHDA and CDR2 is SQIVND (reference sequence). The CDR3 spans 14 residues. The CDR3 loop is CASSIDGTLYEQYF. As DNA, the CDR3 is TGTGCCAGTAGTATAGATGGGACTCTCTACGAGCAGTACTTC.

In its sample, this clonotype was seen a few times. V usage is TRBV24-1 and J usage is TRBJ2-5; D unclear. CDR3 length equals 15 residues. V lost 1 base, J lost 4 bases, and 12 bases lay in between. Germline CDR1 KGHDR, CDR2 SFDVKD. The DNA of the CDR3 is TGTGCCACCAGTGATTTTGGTCAAGGTCGAGAGACCCAGTACTTC. This encodes CATSDFGQGRETQYF.

This sequence joins TRBV7-6 and TRBJ1-2, with D tentatively TRBD1 (6 bases). Germline CDR1 SGHVS, CDR2 FNYEAQ. This CDR3 contains 14 residues. V lost 0 bases and J 8 bases, leaving 13 bases between the germline ends. CDR3 nucleotides: TGTGCCAGCAGCTTAGCGGTGGGGGCCTTAGGCTACACCTTC. Its translation is CASSLAVGALGYTF.

The gene calls are TRBV20-1 and TRBJ1-5, with no clear D. This CDR3 has 14 amino acids. The V and J ends lost 4 bases and 0 bases respectively, with 10 bases between them. Germline CDR1 reads DFQATT; CDR2 reads SNEGSKA (reference sequence). The CDR3 DNA reads TGCAGTGCTATGGAACAGTTTAGCAATCAGCCCCAGCATTTT. Its translation: CSAMEQFSNQPQHF.

This chain uses TRBV20-1 with TRBJ2-7, with 8 bases aligning to TRBD1. J was trimmed by 4 bases and V by 2 bases; bases with no gene match: 10. The CDR3 covers 15 residues. Germline V gene lookup returns CDR1 DFQATT and CDR2 SNEGSKA (reference sequence). CDR3 DNA: TGCAGTGCTAGACCCTACAGGGGGGAAGTGTACGAGCAGTACTTC. Its protein is CSARPYRGEVYEQYF.

There are many counts of this clonotype. The V call is TRBV16, the J call TRBJ1-1; D is unclear. CDR3 length equals 13 residues. CDR1 is KGHSY, CDR2 FQNENV, per germline. The V end was cut by 2 bases, the J end by 0 bases, with 4 bases between. CDR3 loop: CASSQQLNTEAFF. The CDR3 coding sequence is TGTGCCAGCAGCCAACAACTGAACACTGAAGCTTTCTTT.

The chain couples TRBV4-1 to TRBJ2-7, with D unclear. The CDR3 loop spans 13 amino acids. Germline V gene data show CDR1 as MGHRA and CDR2 as YSYEKL. Deletions cut 4 bases from V and 10 bases from J, with 17 bases between. The CDR3 sequence is CASSPRLESGQYF. The CDR3 nucleotides are TGCGCCAGCAGCCCCCGGTTGGAGTCGGGTCAGTACTTC.

This clonotype was counted ten times or more. The chain combines TRBV7-6 with TRBJ2-7; 10 nucleotides align to TRBD1. Germline V gene lookup returns CDR1 SGHVS and CDR2 FNYEAQ. The CDR3 spans 16 residues. V was clipped by 3 bases and J by 2 bases; unmatched bases: 7. The CDR3 DNA sequence: TGTGCCAGCAGCTTCGGAACTGGACAGGGGGCCTACGAGCAGTACTTC. Its protein is CASSFGTGQGAYEQYF. The entire variable domain, with the rest obtained from reference TRBV7-6 and TRBJ2-7, is as follows: GAGVSQSPRYKVTKRGQDVALRCDPISGHVSLYWYRQALGQGPEFLTYFNYEAQQDKSGLPNDRFSAERPEGSISTLTIQRTEQRDSAMYRCASSFGTGQGAYEQYFGPGTRLTVT.

This clonotype was found a few times. This rearrangement joins TRBV19 to TRBJ2-7, with D possibly TRBD2 on 5 matching bases. This CDR3 is built from 14 residues. The V end was cut by 4 bases, the J end by 2 bases, with 12 bases between. Germline V lookup: CDR1 LNHDA, CDR2 SQIVND (reference sequence). The CDR3 here is CASSRLRGPYEQYF. The CDR3 DNA reads TGTGCCAGTAGTAGACTCAGAGGGCCCTACGAGCAGTACTTC.